This T cell receptor beta chain came from a study of blood T cell repertoires in COVID-19 (TCRdb year 2020). The study in broad terms: The collaborator samples originated in the United States, Italy and Spain and spanned the acute and convalescent phases of COVID-19. Where available, HLA class I and class II types were taken from metadata supplied by the sample provider and were not determined by assay-based typing. The material from the prospective study consisted of cDNA or gDNA derived from T cells, B-cell-depleted T cells, or PBMCs. The repertoires were released in a freely available public database meant as a resource for research on the immune response to SARS-CoV-2. Sample metadata almost always included a de-identified subject ID, COVID-19 status, age in years and sex. Samples came from the ongoing ImmuneRACE study (first 160 participants) plus 1,254 subjects from 6 global collaborators. Deeply sampled blood TCRbeta repertoires from subjects exposed to, actively infected with, or recovered from COVID-19 were included in the dataset.

A few counts support this clone. Its antigen specificity is not known. No base quality information exists; no much larger clone differs at one position. TCRbeta CDR3 regions were amplified from genomic DNA by means of the immunoSEQ Assay, a bias-controlled multiplex PCR. The source study handled its data this way. Within the assay, amplification of reference gene primers was used to estimate how many nucleated cells each sample contained. To quantify the absolute abundance of each unique TCRbeta CDR3 rearrangement, sequence reads were collapsed and filtered. For each sample, productive Simpson clonality was calculated as the square root of Simpson's diversity index across productive rearrangements. TCRdb obtained this table from immuneACCESS and retained in-frame rearrangements with V and J assigned. These tables miss some clones; where compared with another copy, unresolved V genes account for less than half of the shortfall, and the remainder is unexplained. From that table come the V and J calls and clone size; the DNA was used to work out D and trimming. The sample table records 110,000 to 150,000 clones; 88% of these occur just once. The ten top clones hold roughly 1.9% of the sample.

V is trimmed back by 6 bases and J by 4 bases, and the junction contains 13 bases that no gene match accounts for. Reading from cysteine to phenylalanine, the CDR3 counts 18 amino acids. Only the CDR3 part of the read is kept: 54 bases, read in frame from the first base. The germline V gene (reference sequence) sets CDR1 to LNHDA and CDR2 to SQIVND. General findings and caveats noted by the study authors: The amount of clinical and demographic metadata varied by source and participant and was provided uncurated.

Whole blood was collected in K2EDTA tubes by collaborating institutions according to the institutions' own protocols. For TCRbeta analysis, collaborators shipped samples as frozen whole blood, isolated PBMCs, or DNA extracted from either of those sample types. The V and J segments used are TRBV19 and TRBJ1-5; the junction holds 12 bases that match TRBD1. The TCR was taken from a man between 65 and 80 years old with acute or convalescent COVID-19. Sequences were obtained from peripheral blood. The CDR3 protein is CASSLPGTGGVGNQPQHF. In nucleotide form, the sequence is TGTGCCAGTAGCCTTCCCGGGACAGGGGGCGTAGGGAATCAGCCCCAGCATTTT. Extended through the reference TRBV19 and TRBJ1-5 proteins, this CDR3 yields the full variable domain: DGGITQSPKYLFRKEGQNVTLSCEQNLNHDAMYWYRQDPGQGLRLIYYSQIVNDFQKGDIAEGYSVSREKKESFPLTVTSAQKNPTAFYLCASSLPGTGGVGNQPQHFGDGTRLSIL.